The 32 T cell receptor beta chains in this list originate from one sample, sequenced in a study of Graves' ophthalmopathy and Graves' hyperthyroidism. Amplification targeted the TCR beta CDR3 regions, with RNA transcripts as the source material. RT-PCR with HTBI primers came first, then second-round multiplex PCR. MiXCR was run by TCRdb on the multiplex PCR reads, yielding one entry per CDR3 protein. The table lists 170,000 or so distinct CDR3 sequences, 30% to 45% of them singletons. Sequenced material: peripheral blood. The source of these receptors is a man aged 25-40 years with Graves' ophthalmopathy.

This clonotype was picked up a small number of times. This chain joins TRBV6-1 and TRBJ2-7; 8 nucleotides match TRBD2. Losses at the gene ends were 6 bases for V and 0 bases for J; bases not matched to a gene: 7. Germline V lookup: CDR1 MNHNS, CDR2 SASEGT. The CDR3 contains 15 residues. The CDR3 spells CASRVDSGSSYEQYF. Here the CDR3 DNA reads TGTGCCAGCAGGGTCGACAGCGGGAGCTCCTACGAGCAGTACTTC.

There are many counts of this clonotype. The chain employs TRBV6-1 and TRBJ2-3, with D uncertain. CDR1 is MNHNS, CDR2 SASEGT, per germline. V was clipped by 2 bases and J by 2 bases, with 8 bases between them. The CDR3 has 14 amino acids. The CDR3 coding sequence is TGTGCCAGCAGTGAACAGGCCCCCACAGATACGCAGTATTTT. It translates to CASSEQAPTDTQYF.

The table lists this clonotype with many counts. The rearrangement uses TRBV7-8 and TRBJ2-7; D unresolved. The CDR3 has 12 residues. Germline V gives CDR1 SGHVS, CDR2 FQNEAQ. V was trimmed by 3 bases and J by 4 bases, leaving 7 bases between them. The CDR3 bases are TGTGCCAGCAGCTTTATAAGTTACGAGCAGTACTTC. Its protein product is CASSFISYEQYF.

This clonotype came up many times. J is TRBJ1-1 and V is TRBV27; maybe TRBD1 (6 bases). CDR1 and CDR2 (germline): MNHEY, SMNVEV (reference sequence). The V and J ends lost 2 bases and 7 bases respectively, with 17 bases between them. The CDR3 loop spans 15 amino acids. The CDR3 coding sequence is TGTGCCAGCAGTTTAGGTGGGGGCAGAGCCTTTGAAGCTTTCTTT. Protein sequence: CASSLGGGRAFEAFF.

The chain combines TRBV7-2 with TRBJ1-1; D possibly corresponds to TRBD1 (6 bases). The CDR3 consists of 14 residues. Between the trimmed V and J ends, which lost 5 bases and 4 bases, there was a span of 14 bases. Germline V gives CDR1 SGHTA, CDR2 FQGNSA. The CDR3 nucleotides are TGTGCCAGCAGCGGAGAGGGGGGAATCACTGAAGCTTTCTTT. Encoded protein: CASSGEGGITEAFF.

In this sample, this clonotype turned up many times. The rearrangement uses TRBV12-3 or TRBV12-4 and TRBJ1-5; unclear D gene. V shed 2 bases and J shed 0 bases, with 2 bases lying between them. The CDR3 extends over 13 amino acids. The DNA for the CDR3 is TGTGCCAGCAGTTTATTTAGCAATCAGCCCCAGCATTTT. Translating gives CASSLFSNQPQHF.

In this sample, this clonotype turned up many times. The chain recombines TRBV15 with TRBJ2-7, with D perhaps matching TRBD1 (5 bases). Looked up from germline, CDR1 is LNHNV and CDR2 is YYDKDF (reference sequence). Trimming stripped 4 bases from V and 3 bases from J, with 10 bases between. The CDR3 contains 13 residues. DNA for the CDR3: TGTGCCACCAGCACAAATAGGGGCTACGAGCAGTACTTC. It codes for CATSTNRGYEQYF. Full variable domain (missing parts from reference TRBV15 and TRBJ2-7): DAMVIQNPRYQVTQFGKPVTLSCSQTLNHNVMYWYQQKSSQAPKLLFHYYDKDFNNEADTPDNFQSRRPNTSFCFLDIRSPGLGDTAMYLCATSTNRGYEQYFGPGTRLTVT.

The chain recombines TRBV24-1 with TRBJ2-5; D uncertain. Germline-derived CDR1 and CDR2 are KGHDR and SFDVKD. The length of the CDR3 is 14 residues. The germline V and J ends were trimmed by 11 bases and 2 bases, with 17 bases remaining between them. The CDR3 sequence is CASSPTRKQETQYF. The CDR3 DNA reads TGTGCCAGCAGCCCGACAAGAAAGCAAGAGACCCAGTACTTC.

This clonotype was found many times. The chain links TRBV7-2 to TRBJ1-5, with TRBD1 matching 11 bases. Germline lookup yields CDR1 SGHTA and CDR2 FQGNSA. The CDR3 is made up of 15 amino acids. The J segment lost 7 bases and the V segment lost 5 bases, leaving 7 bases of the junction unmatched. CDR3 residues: CASSPGQGGWQPQHF. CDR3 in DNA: TGTGCCAGCAGCCCGGGACAGGGGGGATGGCAGCCCCAGCATTTT.

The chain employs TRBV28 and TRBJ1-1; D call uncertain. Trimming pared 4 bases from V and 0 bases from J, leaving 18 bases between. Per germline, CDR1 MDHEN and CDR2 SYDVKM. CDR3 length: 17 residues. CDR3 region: CASSSMPRFVMNTEAFF. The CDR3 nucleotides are TGTGCCAGCAGTTCTATGCCCCGCTTTGTCATGAACACTGAAGCTTTCTTT.

The CDR3 nucleotides read TGCAGTGCTATGATAGCCGGGGAGCTGTTTTTT. This sequence encodes CSAMIAGELFF. The V call is TRBV20-1, the J call TRBJ2-2; no definite D call. The germline V and J ends were trimmed by 4 bases and 6 bases, with 6 bases remaining between them. The CDR3 loop spans 11 amino acids. The germline gives CDR1 DFQATT, CDR2 SNEGSKA (reference sequence).

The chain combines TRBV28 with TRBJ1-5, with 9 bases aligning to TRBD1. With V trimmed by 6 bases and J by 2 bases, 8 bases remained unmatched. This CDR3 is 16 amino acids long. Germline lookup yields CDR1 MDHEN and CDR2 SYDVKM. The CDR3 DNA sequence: TGTGCCAGCAGGACCAGCCGACAGGGGGGCAATCAGCCCCAGCATTTT. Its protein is CASRTSRQGGNQPQHF. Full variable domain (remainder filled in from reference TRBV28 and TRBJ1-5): DVKVTQSSRYLVKRTGEKVFLECVQDMDHENMFWYRQDPGLGLRLIYFSYDVKMKEKGDIPEGYSVSREKKERFSLILESASTNQTSMYLCASRTSRQGGNQPQHFGDGTRLSIL.

The CDR3 region has the DNA TGTGCCAGCAGTTTGTCGGGGGGTATCGGCTACACCTTC. Protein product: CASSLSGGIGYTF. This chain uses TRBV12-3 or TRBV12-4 with TRBJ1-2; maybe TRBD1 (5 bases). CDR3 length equals 13 residues. Trimming left V 3 bases short and J 8 bases short, with 13 bases between.

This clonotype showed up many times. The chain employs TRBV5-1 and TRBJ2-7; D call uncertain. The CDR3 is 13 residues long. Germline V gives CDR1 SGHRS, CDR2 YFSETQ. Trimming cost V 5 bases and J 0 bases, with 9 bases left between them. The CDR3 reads CASRARVSYEQYF. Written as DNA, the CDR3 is TGCGCCAGCAGGGCTAGAGTCTCCTACGAGCAGTACTTC.

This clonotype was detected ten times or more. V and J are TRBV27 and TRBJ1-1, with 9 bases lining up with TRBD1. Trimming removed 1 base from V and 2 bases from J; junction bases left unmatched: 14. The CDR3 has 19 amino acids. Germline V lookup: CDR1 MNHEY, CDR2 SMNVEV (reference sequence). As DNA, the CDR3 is TGTGCCAGCAGTTTATTTCCTACCGGGACAGGGCTACGCAACACTGAAGCTTTCTTT. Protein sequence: CASSLFPTGTGLRNTEAFF.

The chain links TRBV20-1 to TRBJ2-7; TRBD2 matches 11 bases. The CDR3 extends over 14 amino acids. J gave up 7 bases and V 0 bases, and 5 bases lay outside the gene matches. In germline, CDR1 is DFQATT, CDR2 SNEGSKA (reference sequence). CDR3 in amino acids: CSARDLAGGKEQYF. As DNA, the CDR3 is TGCAGTGCTAGAGATCTAGCGGGGGGTAAAGAGCAGTACTTC.

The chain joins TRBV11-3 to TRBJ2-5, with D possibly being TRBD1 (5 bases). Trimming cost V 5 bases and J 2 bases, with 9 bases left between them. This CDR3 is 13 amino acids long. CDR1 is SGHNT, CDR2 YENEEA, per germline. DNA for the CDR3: TGTGCCAGCAGCCACCAGGGTCAAGAGACCCAGTACTTC. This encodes CASSHQGQETQYF.

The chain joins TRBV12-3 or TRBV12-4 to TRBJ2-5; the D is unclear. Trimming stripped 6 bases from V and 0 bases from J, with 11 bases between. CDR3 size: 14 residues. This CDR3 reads CASRNRPYQETQYF. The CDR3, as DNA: TGTGCCAGCAGGAATCGGCCATACCAAGAGACCCAGTACTTC.

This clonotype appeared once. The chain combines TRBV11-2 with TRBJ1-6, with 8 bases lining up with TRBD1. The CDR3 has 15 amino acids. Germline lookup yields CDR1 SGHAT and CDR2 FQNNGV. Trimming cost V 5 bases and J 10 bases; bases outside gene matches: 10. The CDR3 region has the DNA TGTGCCAGCAGCCCAGCGGGCAGGGGGCGATCACCCCTCCACTTT. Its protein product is CASSPAGRGRSPLHF. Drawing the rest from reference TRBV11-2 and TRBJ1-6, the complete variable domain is EAGVAQSPRYKIIEKRQSVAFWCNPISGHATLYWYQQILGQGPKLLIQFQNNGVVDDSQLPKDRFSAERLKGVDSTLKIQPAKLEDSAVYLCASSPAGRGRSPLHFGNGTRLTVT.

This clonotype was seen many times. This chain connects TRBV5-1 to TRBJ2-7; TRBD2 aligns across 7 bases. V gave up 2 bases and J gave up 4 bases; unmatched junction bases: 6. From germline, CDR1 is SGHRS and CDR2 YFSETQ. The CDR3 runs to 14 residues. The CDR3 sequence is CASSFSREKYEQYF. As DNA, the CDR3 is TGCGCCAGCAGCTTTTCGCGGGAGAAGTACGAGCAGTACTTC.

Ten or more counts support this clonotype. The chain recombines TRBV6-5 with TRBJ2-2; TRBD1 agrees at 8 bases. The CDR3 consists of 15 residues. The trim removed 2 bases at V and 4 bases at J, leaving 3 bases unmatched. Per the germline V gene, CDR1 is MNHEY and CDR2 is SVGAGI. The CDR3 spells CASSYGTGTTGELFF. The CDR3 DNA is TGTGCCAGCAGTTACGGGACAGGAACCACCGGGGAGCTGTTTTTT.

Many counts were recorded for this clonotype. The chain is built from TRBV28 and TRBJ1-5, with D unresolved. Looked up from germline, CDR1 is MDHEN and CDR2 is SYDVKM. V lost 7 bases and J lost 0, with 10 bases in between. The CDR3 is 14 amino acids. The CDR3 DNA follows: TGTGCCAGCAAAAAGAGTTATAGCAATCAGCCCCAGCATTTT. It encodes CASKKSYSNQPQHF.

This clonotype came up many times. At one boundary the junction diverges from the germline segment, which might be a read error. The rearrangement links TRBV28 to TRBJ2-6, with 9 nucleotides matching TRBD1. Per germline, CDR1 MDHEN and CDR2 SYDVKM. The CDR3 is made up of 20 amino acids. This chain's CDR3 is CASSSYFGQGPTSGANVQTF. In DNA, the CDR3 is TGTGCCAGCAGTTCCTACTTCGGACAGGGGCCAACCTCTGGGGCCAACGTCCAGACTTTC.

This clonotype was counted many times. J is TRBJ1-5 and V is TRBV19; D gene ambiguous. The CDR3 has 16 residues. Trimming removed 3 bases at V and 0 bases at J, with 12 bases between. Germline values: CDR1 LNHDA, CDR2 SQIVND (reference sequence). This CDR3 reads CASSIRGIDSNQPQHF. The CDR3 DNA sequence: TGTGCCAGTAGTATCCGCGGTATTGATAGCAATCAGCCCCAGCATTTT.

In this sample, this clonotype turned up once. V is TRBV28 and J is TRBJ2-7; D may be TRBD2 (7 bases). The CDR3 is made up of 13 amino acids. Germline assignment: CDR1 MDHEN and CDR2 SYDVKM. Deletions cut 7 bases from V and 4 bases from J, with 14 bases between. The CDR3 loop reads CASKKGGPYEQYF. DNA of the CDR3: TGTGCCAGCAAAAAGGGGGGGCCGTACGAGCAGTACTTC.

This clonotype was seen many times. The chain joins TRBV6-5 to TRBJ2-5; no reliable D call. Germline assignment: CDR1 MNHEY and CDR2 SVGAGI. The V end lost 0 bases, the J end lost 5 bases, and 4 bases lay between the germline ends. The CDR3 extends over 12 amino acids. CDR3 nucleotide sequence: TGTGCCAGCAGTTACTCGGCTGAGACCCAGTACTTC. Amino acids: CASSYSAETQYF.

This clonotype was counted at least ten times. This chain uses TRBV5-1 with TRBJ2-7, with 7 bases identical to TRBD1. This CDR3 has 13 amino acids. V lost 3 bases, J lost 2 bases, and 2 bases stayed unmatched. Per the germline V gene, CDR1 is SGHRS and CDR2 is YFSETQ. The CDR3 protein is CASSWDRPYEQYF. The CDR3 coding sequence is TGCGCCAGCAGCTGGGACAGACCCTACGAGCAGTACTTC. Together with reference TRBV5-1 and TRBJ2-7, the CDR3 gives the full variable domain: KAGVTQTPRYLIKTRGQQVTLSCSPISGHRSVSWYQQTPGQGLQFLFEYFSETQRNKGNFPGRFSGRQFSNSRSEMNVSTLELGDSALYLCASSWDRPYEQYFGPGTRLTVT.

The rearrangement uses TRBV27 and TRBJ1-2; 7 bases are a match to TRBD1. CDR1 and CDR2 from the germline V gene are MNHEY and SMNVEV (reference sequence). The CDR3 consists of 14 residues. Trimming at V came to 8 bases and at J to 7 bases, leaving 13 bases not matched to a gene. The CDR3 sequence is CASGSGTVSFGYTF. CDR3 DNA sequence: TGTGCCAGCGGCTCCGGGACAGTGTCGTTTGGCTACACCTTC.

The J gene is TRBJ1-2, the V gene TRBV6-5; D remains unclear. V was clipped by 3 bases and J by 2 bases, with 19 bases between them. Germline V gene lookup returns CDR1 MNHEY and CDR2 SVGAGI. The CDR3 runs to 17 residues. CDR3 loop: CASSYFGVRGQNYGYTF. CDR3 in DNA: TGTGCCAGCAGTTATTTCGGTGTCAGAGGCCAAAACTATGGCTACACCTTC.

DNA of the CDR3: TGCGCCAGCAGCCAAGTCGCAGGGAACACTGAAGCTTTCTTT. Amino acid sequence: CASSQVAGNTEAFF. The chain combines TRBV4-3 with TRBJ1-1, with D unresolved. This CDR3 has 14 residues. V gave up 1 base and J gave up 1 base, with 7 bases separating them. Looked up from germline, CDR1 is LGHNA and CDR2 is YSLEER.

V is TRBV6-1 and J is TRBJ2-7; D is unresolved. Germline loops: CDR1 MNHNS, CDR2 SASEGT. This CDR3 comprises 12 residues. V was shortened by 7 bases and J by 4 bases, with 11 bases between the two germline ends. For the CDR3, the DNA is TGTGCCAGCAAAGGGTTGAGTTACGAGCAGTACTTC. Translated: CASKGLSYEQYF.

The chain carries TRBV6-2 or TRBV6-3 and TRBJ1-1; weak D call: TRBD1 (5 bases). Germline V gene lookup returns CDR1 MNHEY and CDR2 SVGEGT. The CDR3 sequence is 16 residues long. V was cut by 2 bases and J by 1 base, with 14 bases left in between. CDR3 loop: CASSYPVYGGNTEAFF. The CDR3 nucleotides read TGTGCCAGCAGTTACCCCGTTTATGGGGGGAACACTGAAGCTTTCTTT.